This entry lists 20 T cell receptor beta chains sequenced from one sample in a study of spatial heterogeneity in lung cancer. TCRdb processed the 5' RACE reads anew with MiXCR; each CDR3 protein has one entry. The sample includes about 26,000 distinct CDR3 sequences, roughly 6% of them seen just once. Specified time point: blood at routine non-recurrence follow-up after resection. Material for sequencing was whole RNA from tumor, nontumor lung or frozen PBMC, left unsorted. The starting material was PBMCs, obtained at follow-up. These receptor sequences come from a male donor with early-stage non-small cell lung cancer.

V and J are TRBV19 and TRBJ2-7, with D maybe TRBD2 (5 bases). The ends were cut back, 5 bases at V and 7 bases at J, with 12 bases in the middle. This CDR3 spans 12 amino acids. CDR1 is LNHDA and CDR2 is SQIVND in the germline V gene (reference sequence). Written as DNA, the CDR3 is TGTGCCAGTAGTCCGAGCGGTTGGGAGCAGTACTTC. Protein product: CASSPSGWEQYF.

The chain recombines TRBV15 with TRBJ1-5; 8 positions agree with TRBD1. With V trimmed by 5 bases and J by 0 bases, 6 bases remained unmatched. Germline CDR1 LNHNV, CDR2 YYDKDF (reference sequence). The CDR3 loop spans 16 amino acids. The CDR3 region is CATSPSTGVSNQPQHF. In nucleotides, the CDR3 is TGTGCCACCAGCCCTTCGACAGGGGTTAGCAATCAGCCCCAGCATTTT.

This clonotype was recorded a few times. V is TRBV3-1 and J is TRBJ1-2, with unresolved D. V was clipped by 0 bases and J by 5 bases, with 7 bases between them. This CDR3 is built from 13 residues. From germline, CDR1 is LGHDT and CDR2 YNNKEL (reference sequence). The CDR3 DNA follows: TGTGCCAGCAGCCAAGAAACAGCGTATGGCTACACCTTC. Amino acids: CASSQETAYGYTF.

This clonotype turned up a few times. This chain joins TRBV29-1 and TRBJ2-1; D ambiguous. Trimming stripped 1 base from V and 7 bases from J, with 17 bases between. Germline lookup yields CDR1 SQVTM and CDR2 ANQGSEA. The CDR3 extends over 15 amino acids. The CDR3 DNA is TGCAGCGTTGAAGGAGTCGACTCGGTCTGGAATGAGCAGTTCTTC. This encodes CSVEGVDSVWNEQFF.

This clonotype was found once. This rearrangement joins TRBV20-1 to TRBJ2-3; 8 positions match TRBD2. CDR1 and CDR2 (germline): DFQATT, SNEGSKA (reference sequence). Trimming removed 3 bases from V and 0 bases from J; junction bases left unmatched: 5. The CDR3 is made up of 15 amino acids. CDR3 sequence reads: CSASGGDTSTDTQYF. The CDR3 region has the DNA TGCAGTGCTAGCGGGGGGGATACTAGCACAGATACGCAGTATTTT.

The table lists this clonotype with many counts. This rearrangement joins TRBV9 to TRBJ2-5; D not certain. CDR1 and CDR2 from the germline V gene are SGDLS and YYNGEE. CDR3 length equals 13 residues. V was pared by 3 bases and J by 7 bases, with 13 bases between. The CDR3 reads CASSARYLGTQYF. The CDR3 DNA is TGTGCCAGCAGCGCCCGCTACTTGGGGACCCAGTACTTC.

This clonotype was counted many times. The chain uses TRBV6-4 and TRBJ2-3; 9 bases are a match to TRBD2. The CDR3 sequence is 15 residues long. CDR1 is MRHNA and CDR2 is SNTAGT in the germline V gene. The V segment lost 5 bases and the J segment 2 bases; nucleotides outside the gene matches: 5. CDR3 protein: CASSYLAGNTDTQYF. CDR3 nucleotide sequence: TGTGCCAGCAGTTATCTAGCGGGGAACACAGATACGCAGTATTTT.

This clonotype came up many times. J is TRBJ2-1 and V is TRBV20-1, with no clear D. CDR3 length: 14 residues. Germline V gene data show CDR1 as DFQATT and CDR2 as SNEGSKA (reference sequence). Trimming removed 4 bases from V and 0 bases from J, with 10 bases in between. For the CDR3, the DNA is TGCAGTGCTATCGACACTCACTCCTACAATGAGCAGTTCTTC. The encoded protein is CSAIDTHSYNEQFF.

This clonotype showed up many times. The chain employs TRBV19 and TRBJ2-1, with TRBD2 identical over 7 bases. V dropped 6 bases and J dropped 5; count of bases not matched to a gene: 7. Looked up from germline, CDR1 is LNHDA and CDR2 is SQIVND (reference sequence). The CDR3 length is 14 residues. The CDR3: CASRGGSLHNEQFF. CDR3 DNA: TGTGCCAGTAGAGGCGGGAGTTTACACAATGAGCAGTTCTTC.

This clonotype was recorded at least ten times. The rearrangement joins TRBV5-6 to TRBJ2-1; tentative D call: TRBD1 (6 bases). V dropped 2 bases and J dropped 7 bases, with 13 bases sitting between them. The CDR3 has 14 residues. CDR1 and CDR2 (germline): SGHDT, YYEEEE. For the CDR3, the DNA is TGTGCCAGCAGCTTCTACAGGGCTCGTAATGAGCAGTTCTTC. Its translation: CASSFYRARNEQFF.

This clonotype was seen many times. The chain joins TRBV5-1 to TRBJ1-6; D may be TRBD1 (5 bases). Germline V CDR1 and CDR2: SGHRS, YFSETQ. Trimming stripped 0 bases from V and 6 bases from J, with 16 bases between. The CDR3 spans 17 residues. The CDR3 loop is CASSLAREQGLNSPLHF. CDR3 bases: TGCGCCAGCAGCTTGGCCCGTGAGCAGGGACTTAATTCACCCCTCCACTTT. The variable domain in full, with the rest retrieved from reference TRBV5-1 and TRBJ1-6, is KAGVTQTPRYLIKTRGQQVTLSCSPISGHRSVSWYQQTPGQGLQFLFEYFSETQRNKGNFPGRFSGRQFSNSRSEMNVSTLELGDSALYLCASSLAREQGLNSPLHFGNGTRLTVT.

This clonotype came up many times. The chain has TRBV6-2 or TRBV6-3 and TRBJ2-1; TRBD2 aligns across 10 bases. CDR1 is MNHEY and CDR2 is SVGEGT in the germline V gene. This CDR3 is built from 17 residues. Trimming at V came to 0 bases and at J to 3 bases, leaving 5 bases not matched to a gene. The CDR3 loop reads CASSYSATSGIYNEQFF. The DNA for the CDR3 is TGTGCCAGCAGTTACTCAGCCACTAGCGGGATCTACAATGAGCAGTTCTTC.

The gene calls are TRBV24-1 and TRBJ2-5; 8 bases agree with TRBD2. The J segment lost 3 bases and the V segment lost 6 bases, leaving 2 bases of the junction unmatched. The CDR3 contains 13 residues. Germline V gives CDR1 KGHDR, CDR2 SFDVKD. The CDR3: CATSSAGEETQYF. The CDR3 region has the DNA TGTGCCACCAGTTCAGCGGGGGAAGAGACCCAGTACTTC.

This clonotype occurred many times. The chain carries TRBV7-3 and TRBJ2-1; D may be TRBD1 or TRBD2 (5 bases each). V lost 1 base and J lost 8, with 12 bases in between. The CDR3 runs to 14 residues. CDR1 is SGHTA, CDR2 FQGTGA, per germline. Here the CDR3 reads CASSLRRRGDEQFF. The CDR3 DNA reads as TGTGCCAGCAGCTTAAGACGTCGAGGGGATGAGCAGTTCTTC.

This clonotype was counted many times. The V call is TRBV6-5, the J call TRBJ2-3; 11 positions agree with TRBD2. J lost 4 bases, V lost 2 bases, and 11 bases had no gene match. The CDR3 spans 18 residues. The germline V gene encodes CDR1 MNHEY and CDR2 SVGAGI. CDR3 loop: CASSYQTGTSGHADTQYF. The DNA for the CDR3 is TGTGCCAGCAGTTACCAAACCGGGACTAGCGGTCATGCAGATACGCAGTATTTT.

This clonotype was seen repeatedly, ten times or more. The V call is TRBV11-1, the J call TRBJ2-7; tentative D call: TRBD2 (6 bases). This CDR3 has 15 residues. The V gene's germline CDR1 is SGHAT and CDR2 FQDESV (reference sequence). Deletions cut 3 bases from V and 0 bases from J, with 12 bases between. DNA of the CDR3: TGTGCCAGCAGCTTGGGCGGGACTGTCTCCTACGAGCAGTACTTC. Its protein product is CASSLGGTVSYEQYF.

Ten or more counts support this clonotype. The chain carries TRBV12-3 or TRBV12-4 and TRBJ1-5; 11 nucleotides match TRBD1. CDR3 length equals 13 residues. After removal of 7 bases from V and 6 bases from J, the junction contained 2 bases not matched to a gene. The CDR3 sequence is CASTDRGRQPQHF. The CDR3 DNA is TGTGCCAGCACGGACAGGGGGCGTCAGCCCCAGCATTTT.

This clonotype was seen more than once but under ten times. The chain combines TRBV7-2 with TRBJ2-7; a possible D gene is TRBD2 (5 bases). The CDR3 covers 14 residues. Per germline, CDR1 SGHTA and CDR2 FQGNSA. CDR3 sequence: CASSLDGSSHEQYV. DNA of the CDR3: TGTGCCAGCAGCTTAGATGGGAGCTCCCACGAGCAGTACGTC.

The table lists this clonotype with many counts. The gene calls are TRBV7-2 and TRBJ2-2; D gene uncertain. The ends were cut back, 1 base at V and 2 bases at J, with 5 bases in the middle. Per germline, CDR1 SGHTA and CDR2 FQGNSA. CDR3 length: 14 amino acids. Here the CDR3 reads CASSLGSNTGELFF. The CDR3 DNA reads TGTGCCAGCAGCTTAGGGTCAAACACCGGGGAGCTGTTTTTT.

Ten or more counts support this clonotype. The CDR3 DNA sequence: TGTGCCAGCAGTAGGGGCGGTAGCGGACCTGGAAAGCAGTACGTC. It is translated as CASSRGGSGPGKQYV. This sequence joins TRBV12-3 or TRBV12-4 and TRBJ2-7; TRBD2 might be the D (6 bases). The CDR3 is 15 amino acids. V dropped 5 bases and J dropped 8 bases, with 22 bases sitting between them.